One sample yielded the 22 T cell receptor beta chains listed below, sequenced in a study of human T cells and chemical hapten exposure. Time point of the sample: patch test 1, 2 weeks after DPC sensitization. Treatment: therapeutic diphenylcyclopropenone sensitization with weekly scalp DPC. TCRdb reanalysed the RACE reads using MiXCR and keeps one entry per CDR3 protein. The table records more than 70,000 distinct CDR3 sequences, about an eighth of them present only once. The sequenced sample was whole blood, obtained in connection with sensitization to the hapten diphenylcyclopropenone (DPC). All receptors come from a woman in her sixties with alopecia areata. Some clones in this sample may be carry-over from other donors' samples.

The table lists this clonotype with many counts. This rearrangement joins TRBV2 to TRBJ2-1; 9 nucleotides align to TRBD2. CDR1 and CDR2 (germline): SNHLY, FYNNEI. V shed 4 bases and J 2 bases; nucleotides not matched to a gene: 3. CDR3 length: 15 amino acids. CDR3 residues: CASSVSGGTYNEQFF. The DNA for the CDR3 is TGTGCCAGCAGTGTTAGCGGGGGAACCTACAATGAGCAGTTCTTC.

This clonotype was observed a handful of times. The CDR3 is CSTRGDGNQPQHF. The CDR3 bases are TGCAGCACTCGCGGGGACGGCAATCAGCCCCAGCATTTT. The V gene is TRBV29-1, the J gene TRBJ1-5, with D possibly matching TRBD1 (5 bases). Trimming cost V 8 bases and J 2 bases, with 13 bases left between them. CDR1 and CDR2 (germline): SQVTM, ANQGSEA. CDR3 length equals 13 residues.

The gene calls are TRBV25-1 and TRBJ2-1; 7 positions agree with TRBD2. CDR3 length equals 11 residues. The V segment lost 5 bases and the J segment 15 bases; nucleotides outside the gene matches: 7. CDR1 and CDR2 (germline): MGHDK, SYGVNS. CDR3 residues: CASSPGLVLFF. CDR3 bases: TGTGCCAGCAGTCCCGGACTAGTGTTGTTCTTC.

Turning to this clonotype: A single base separates this from a much larger clone, so it may be a read error. The V gene is TRBV10-2, the J gene TRBJ1-6; D call uncertain. The germline CDR1 and CDR2 sequences are WSHSY and SAAADI. This CDR3 spans 14 amino acids. The V gene lost 0 bases and the J gene lost 10 bases, with 10 bases spanning the gap. The chain's CDR3 is CASSESGFKSPLHF. CDR3 DNA sequence: TGCGCCAGCAGTGAGTCAGGGTTTAAATCACCCCTCCACTTT.

The chain recombines TRBV7-6 with TRBJ2-7; D unresolved. Germline V gene data show CDR1 as SGHVS and CDR2 as FNYEAQ. Trimming pared 5 bases from V and 3 bases from J, leaving 14 bases between. The CDR3 totals 14 residues. The CDR3 coding sequence is TGTGCCAGCAGCCAAAGGAGACAAGGCTACGAGCAGTACTTC. Its translation: CASSQRRQGYEQYF.

V is TRBV29-1 and J is TRBJ2-7; D is ambiguous. The ends were cut back, 4 bases at V and 8 bases at J, with 9 bases in the middle. CDR3 size: 10 residues. CDR1 and CDR2 (germline): SQVTM, ANQGSEA. The CDR3, as DNA: TGCAGCGTTGGGGATTACAAGCAGTACTTC. Its protein product is CSVGDYKQYF.

This clonotype occurred a few times. The CDR3 reads CASSYATGPGNTIYF. The CDR3 nucleotides are TGTGCCAGCAGTTATGCGACAGGGCCTGGAAACACCATATATTTT. The chain links TRBV6-6 to TRBJ1-3; 7 bases match TRBD1. Germline V gene data show CDR1 as MNHNY and CDR2 as SVGAGI (reference sequence). V lost 3 bases to trimming and J lost 2 bases; unmatched junction nucleotides: 4. This CDR3 has 15 residues.

The sample holds a few counts of this clonotype. The rearrangement links TRBV30 to TRBJ2-1, with D tentatively TRBD2 (6 bases). The CDR3 is made up of 14 amino acids. Per the germline V gene, CDR1 is GTSNPN and CDR2 is SVGIG (reference sequence). V dropped 8 bases and J dropped 0 bases, with 14 bases sitting between them. The CDR3 protein is CAVARRGSYNEQFF. The CDR3 DNA reads TGTGCCGTGGCCCGGCGGGGCTCCTACAATGAGCAGTTCTTC.

This clonotype has a handful of counts. The J gene is TRBJ1-5, the V gene TRBV15, with D possibly TRBD1 on 6 matching bases. V was trimmed by 5 bases and J by 0 bases, leaving 8 bases between them. CDR3 length: 14 amino acids. In germline, CDR1 is LNHNV, CDR2 YYDKDF (reference sequence). Written as DNA, the CDR3 is TGTGCCACCAGCGGGGGCCTTAGCAATCAGCCCCAGCATTTT. It is translated as CATSGGLSNQPQHF.

This clonotype showed up just a few times. This rearrangement joins TRBV12-3 or TRBV12-4 to TRBJ2-7, with 8 positions matching TRBD1. The CDR3 is made up of 16 amino acids. V trimming: 3 bases; J trimming: 3 bases; junction bases outside the gene matches: 10. The CDR3: CASSFYGTGANYEQYF. Written as DNA, the CDR3 is TGTGCCAGCAGTTTCTACGGGACAGGTGCGAACTACGAGCAGTACTTC.

At least ten counts were recorded for this clonotype. The chain is built from TRBV18 and TRBJ1-4; 7 bases map to TRBD1. Germline V lookup: CDR1 KGHSH, CDR2 LQKENI. Trimming removed 5 bases from V and 3 bases from J; junction bases left unmatched: 3. The CDR3 is made up of 14 amino acids. CDR3 bases: TGTGCCAGCTCATCGACAGGGTCTAATGAAAAACTGTTTTTT. It is translated as CASSSTGSNEKLFF.

The CDR3 bases are TGCAGTGCCGATGGCGGGAGAGGTCAGCCCCAGCATTTT. It yields the protein CSADGGRGQPQHF. V is TRBV20-1 and J is TRBJ1-5; D is ambiguous. Germline V gene sequence: CDR1 DFQATT, CDR2 SNEGSKA (reference sequence). The CDR3 sequence is 13 residues long. With 6 bases removed from V and 6 bases from J, the gap between germline ends came to 15 bases.

This clonotype was picked up a small number of times. The V gene is TRBV20-1, the J gene TRBJ1-2; no firm D call. CDR1 DFQATT and CDR2 SNEGSKA come from the germline V gene (reference sequence). The CDR3 length is 12 residues. Trimming pared 3 bases from V and 4 bases from J, leaving 9 bases between. CDR3 sequence: CSASGRSYGYTF. In nucleotides, the CDR3 is TGCAGTGCTAGCGGCAGGTCCTATGGCTACACCTTC.

This clonotype was seen ten or more times. The chain joins TRBV12-3 or TRBV12-4 to TRBJ2-3, with 8 bases matching TRBD1. The junction had 2 bases not matched to a gene; V was cut back by 2 bases and J by 1 base. The CDR3 is 15 amino acids. CDR3 nucleotide sequence: TGTGCCAGCAGTTTACAGGGACAGGGCACAGATACGCAGTATTTT. This codes for CASSLQGQGTDTQYF.

Only a few counts were recorded for this clonotype. The chain employs TRBV18 and TRBJ2-7, with TRBD2 matching over 9 bases. Germline values: CDR1 KGHSH, CDR2 LQKENI. With V trimmed by 2 bases and J by 0 bases, 5 bases remained unmatched. This CDR3 comprises 16 residues. CDR3 amino acids: CASSPTGTSTSYEQYF. Written as DNA, the CDR3 is TGTGCCAGCTCACCAACCGGGACTAGCACCTCCTACGAGCAGTACTTC.

The table lists this clonotype with many counts. The V and J genes are TRBV3-1 and TRBJ1-4; D gene unclear. From germline, CDR1 is LGHDT and CDR2 YNNKEL (reference sequence). V shed 3 bases and J shed 6 bases, with 5 bases lying between them. CDR3 length equals 12 residues. The CDR3 DNA is TGTGCCAGCAGCCAGTCTTATGAAAAACTGTTTTTT. Its translation is CASSQSYEKLFF.

The chain links TRBV6-6 to TRBJ1-1; possibly TRBD1 for D (6 bases). Trimming pared 2 bases from V and 0 bases from J, leaving 16 bases between. This CDR3 spans 17 amino acids. Germline V lookup: CDR1 MNHNY, CDR2 SVGAGI (reference sequence). CDR3 region: CASSYTQGMGMNTEAFF. CDR3 bases: TGTGCCAGCAGTTACACACAGGGAATGGGGATGAACACTGAAGCTTTCTTT.

The chain's CDR3 is CASSVGDSNTEAFF. For the CDR3, the DNA is TGTGCCAGCAGCGTAGGAGACAGCAACACTGAAGCTTTCTTT. The V and J genes are TRBV9 and TRBJ1-1; weak D call: TRBD1 (5 bases). The CDR3 spans 14 residues. CDR1 and CDR2 from the germline V gene are SGDLS and YYNGEE. The V and J ends lost 0 bases and 2 bases respectively, with 8 bases between them.

The chain joins TRBV20-1 to TRBJ2-7, with 11 bases identical to TRBD1. Per germline, CDR1 DFQATT and CDR2 SNEGSKA (reference sequence). Losses at the gene ends were 6 bases for V and 6 bases for J; bases not matched to a gene: 16. The CDR3 consists of 16 residues. CDR3 nucleotide sequence: TGCAGTGCGGGAAGCATTTGGACAGGGGGCATCGGCGAGCAGTACTTC. Protein product: CSAGSIWTGGIGEQYF.

V and J are TRBV12-3 or TRBV12-4 and TRBJ1-2, with TRBD1 as a possible D gene (6 bases). This CDR3 region has 14 residues. V was shortened by 7 bases and J by 4 bases, with 16 bases between the two germline ends. This CDR3 is CASIGWQGIYGYTF. The CDR3, as DNA: TGTGCCAGCATCGGGTGGCAGGGGATCTATGGCTACACCTTC.

Turning to this clonotype: This may come from a read error, since a much larger clone is one base off. The rearrangement uses TRBV6-5 and TRBJ2-2; TRBD1 might be the D (6 bases). The length of the CDR3 is 15 residues. Per germline, CDR1 MNHEY and CDR2 SVGAGI. The ends were cut back, 8 bases at V and 5 bases at J, with 18 bases in the middle. DNA of the CDR3: TGTGCCAGCTCCACCCCGACGAGGGGGACCGGGGAGCTGTTTTTT. This translates into CASSTPTRGTGELFF.

Concerning this clonotype itself: This may be a read error: a much more frequent sequence differs by one nucleotide. Lacking the conserved final phenylalanine or tryptophan, this CDR3 likely reflects a read error. This chain uses TRBV9 with TRBJ2-3; unclear D gene. The germline V gene encodes CDR1 SGDLS and CDR2 YYNGEE. This CDR3 spans 13 amino acids. V was trimmed by 3 bases and J by 11 bases, leaving 16 bases between them. The CDR3 spells CASSADQDLKQYS. DNA for the CDR3: TGTGCCAGCAGCGCCGATCAGGACCTTAAGCAGTATTCT.